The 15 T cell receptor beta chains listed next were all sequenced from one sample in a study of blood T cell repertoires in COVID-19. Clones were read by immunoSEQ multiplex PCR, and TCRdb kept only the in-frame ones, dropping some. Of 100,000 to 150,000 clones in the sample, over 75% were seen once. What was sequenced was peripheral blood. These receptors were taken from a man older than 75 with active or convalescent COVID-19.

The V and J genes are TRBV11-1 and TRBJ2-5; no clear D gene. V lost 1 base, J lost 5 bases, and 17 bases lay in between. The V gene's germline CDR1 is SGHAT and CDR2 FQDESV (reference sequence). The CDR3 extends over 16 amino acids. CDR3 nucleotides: TGTGCCAGCAGCTTAGACGCCGGTTACAGTTTGGAGACCCAGTACTTC. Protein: CASSLDAGYSLETQYF.

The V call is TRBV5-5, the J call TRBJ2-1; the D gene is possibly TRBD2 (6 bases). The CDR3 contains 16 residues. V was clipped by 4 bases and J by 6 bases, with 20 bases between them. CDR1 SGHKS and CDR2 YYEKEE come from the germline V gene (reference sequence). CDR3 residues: CASSGTRLGSSNEQFF. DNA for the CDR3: TGTGCCAGCAGCGGTACCCGACTAGGTAGTTCCAATGAGCAGTTCTTC.

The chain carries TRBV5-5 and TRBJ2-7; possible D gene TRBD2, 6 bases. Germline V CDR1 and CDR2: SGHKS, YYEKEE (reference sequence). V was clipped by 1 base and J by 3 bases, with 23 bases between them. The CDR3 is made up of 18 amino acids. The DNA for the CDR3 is TGTGCCAGCAGCTTGCTCGGTACATTCCGGGGGACTTACTACGAGCAGTACTTC. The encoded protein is CASSLLGTFRGTYYEQYF.

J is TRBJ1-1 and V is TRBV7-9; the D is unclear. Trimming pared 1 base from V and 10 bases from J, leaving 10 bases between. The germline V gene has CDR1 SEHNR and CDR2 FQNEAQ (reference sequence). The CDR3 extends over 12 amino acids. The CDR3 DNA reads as TGTGCCAGCAGCTTAGGTGGAGGGCTAGCTTTCTTT. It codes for CASSLGGGLAFF.

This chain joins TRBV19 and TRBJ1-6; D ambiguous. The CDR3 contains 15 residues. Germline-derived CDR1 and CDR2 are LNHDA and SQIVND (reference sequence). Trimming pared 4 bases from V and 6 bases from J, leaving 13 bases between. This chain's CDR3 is CASSSSPRSNSPLHF. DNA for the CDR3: TGTGCCAGTAGTAGCTCCCCTAGGAGTAATTCACCCCTCCACTTT. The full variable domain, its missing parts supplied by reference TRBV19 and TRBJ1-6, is DGGITQSPKYLFRKEGQNVTLSCEQNLNHDAMYWYRQDPGQGLRLIYYSQIVNDFQKGDIAEGYSVSREKKESFPLTVTSAQKNPTAFYLCASSSSPRSNSPLHFGNGTRLTVT.

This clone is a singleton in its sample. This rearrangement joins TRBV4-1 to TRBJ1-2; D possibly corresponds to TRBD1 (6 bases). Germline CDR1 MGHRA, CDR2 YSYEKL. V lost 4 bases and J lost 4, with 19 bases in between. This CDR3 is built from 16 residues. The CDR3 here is CASSPSGGGLAYGYTF. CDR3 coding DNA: TGCGCCAGCAGCCCATCAGGCGGGGGGCTAGCCTATGGCTACACCTTC.

CDR3 protein: CASTMEGLNTGELFF. As DNA, the CDR3 is TGTGCCAGCACAATGGAGGGACTCAACACCGGGGAGCTGTTTTTT. The J gene is TRBJ2-2, the V gene TRBV6-5; a weak D match, TRBD2 (6 bases). The CDR3 runs 15 residues. Trimming took 7 bases from V and 2 from J, leaving 14 bases between them. CDR1 MNHEY and CDR2 SVGAGI come from the germline V gene.

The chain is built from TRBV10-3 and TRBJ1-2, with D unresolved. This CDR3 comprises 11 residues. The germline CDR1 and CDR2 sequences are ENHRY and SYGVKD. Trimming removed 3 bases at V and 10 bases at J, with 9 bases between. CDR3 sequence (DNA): TGTGCCATCAGTGATTCTGCGATCTACACCTTC. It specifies CAISDSAIYTF.

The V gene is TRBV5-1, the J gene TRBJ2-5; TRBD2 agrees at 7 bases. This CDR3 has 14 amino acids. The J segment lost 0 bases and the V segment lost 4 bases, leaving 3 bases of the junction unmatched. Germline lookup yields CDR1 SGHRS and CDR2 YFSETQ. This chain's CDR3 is CASSPTSHQETQYF. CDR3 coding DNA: TGCGCCAGCAGCCCGACTAGCCACCAAGAGACCCAGTACTTC.

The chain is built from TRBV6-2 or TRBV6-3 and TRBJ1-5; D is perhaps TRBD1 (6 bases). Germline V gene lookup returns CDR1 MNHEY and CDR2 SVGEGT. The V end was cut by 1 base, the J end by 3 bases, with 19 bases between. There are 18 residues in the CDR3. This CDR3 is CASSYWPEGVRTNQPQHF. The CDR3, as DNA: TGTGCCAGCAGTTACTGGCCCGAGGGGGTCCGGACCAATCAGCCCCAGCATTTT.

The CDR3 sequence is CASSLDRAGSGANVLTF. As DNA, the CDR3 is TGTGCCAGCAGCTTAGACCGGGCGGGATCTGGGGCCAACGTCCTGACTTTC. V and J are TRBV11-2 and TRBJ2-6; a weak D match, TRBD2 (6 bases). CDR1 and CDR2 (germline): SGHAT, FQNNGV. The CDR3 is made up of 17 amino acids. The V end lost 0 bases, the J end lost 1 base, and 10 bases lay between the germline ends.

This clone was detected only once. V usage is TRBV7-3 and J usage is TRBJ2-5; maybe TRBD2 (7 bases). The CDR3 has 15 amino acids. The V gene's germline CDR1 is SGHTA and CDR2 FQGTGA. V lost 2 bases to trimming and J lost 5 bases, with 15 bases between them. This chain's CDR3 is CASSLFGRGGETQYF. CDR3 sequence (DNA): TGTGCCAGCAGCTTATTCGGCAGGGGAGGGGAGACCCAGTACTTC.

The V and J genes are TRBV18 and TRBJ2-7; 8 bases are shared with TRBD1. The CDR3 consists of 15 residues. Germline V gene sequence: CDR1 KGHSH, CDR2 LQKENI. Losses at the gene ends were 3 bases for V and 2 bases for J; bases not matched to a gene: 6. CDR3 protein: CASSPRGQGTYEQYF. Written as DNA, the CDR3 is TGTGCCAGCTCACCCAGAGGACAGGGCACCTACGAGCAGTACTTC.

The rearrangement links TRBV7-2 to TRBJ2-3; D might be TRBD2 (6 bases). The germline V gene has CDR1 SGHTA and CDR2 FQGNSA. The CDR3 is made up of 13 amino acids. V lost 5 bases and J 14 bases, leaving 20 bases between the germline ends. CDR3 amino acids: CASSTWGDFALYF. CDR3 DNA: TGTGCCAGCAGCACCTGGGGGGACTTTGCGTTGTATTTT. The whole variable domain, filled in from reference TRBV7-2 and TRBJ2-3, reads GAGVSQSPSNKVTEKGKDVELRCDPISGHTALYWYRQSLGQGLEFLIYFQGNSAPDKSGLPSDRFSAERTGGSVSTLTIQRTQQEDSAVYLCASSTWGDFALYFGPGTRLTVL.

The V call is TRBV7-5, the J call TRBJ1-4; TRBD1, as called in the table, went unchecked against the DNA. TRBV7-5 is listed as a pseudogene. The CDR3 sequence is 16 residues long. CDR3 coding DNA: TGTGTCAGAAGCTTTTTCATGGCCGAAACTAATGAAAAACTGTTTTTT. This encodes CVRSFFMAETNEKLFF.